The subject of this entry is one T cell receptor beta chain. The data belong to a study of PD-1 blockade in classical Hodgkin lymphoma. Time point denoted: cycle 4 day 1 (C4D1), after less than 7 weeks of nivolumab. In every patient, relapse followed autologous stem cell transplantation, while exposure to brentuximab vedotin differed. Germline CDR1 is SGHVS and CDR2 is FQNEAQ. The CDR3 extends over 16 amino acids. V was pared by 5 bases and J by 1 base, with 15 bases between. Libraries were prepared by immunoSEQ multiplex PCR; TCRdb keeps only in-frame clonotypes and omits some of them. The sample has 11,000 to 15,000 clones; about 82% are singletons.

Material: peripheral blood mononuclear cells (PBMCs), obtained before the fourth cycle of nivolumab. The V and J genes are TRBV7-8 and TRBJ2-4, with TRBD1 as a possible D gene (5 bases). The receptor's source is a human donor with classical Hodgkin lymphoma. The CDR3 DNA is TGTGCCAGCAGCCTTTACAGGCTGGGGGCCAAAAACATTCAGTACTTC. Its translation is CASSLYRLGAKNIQYF.